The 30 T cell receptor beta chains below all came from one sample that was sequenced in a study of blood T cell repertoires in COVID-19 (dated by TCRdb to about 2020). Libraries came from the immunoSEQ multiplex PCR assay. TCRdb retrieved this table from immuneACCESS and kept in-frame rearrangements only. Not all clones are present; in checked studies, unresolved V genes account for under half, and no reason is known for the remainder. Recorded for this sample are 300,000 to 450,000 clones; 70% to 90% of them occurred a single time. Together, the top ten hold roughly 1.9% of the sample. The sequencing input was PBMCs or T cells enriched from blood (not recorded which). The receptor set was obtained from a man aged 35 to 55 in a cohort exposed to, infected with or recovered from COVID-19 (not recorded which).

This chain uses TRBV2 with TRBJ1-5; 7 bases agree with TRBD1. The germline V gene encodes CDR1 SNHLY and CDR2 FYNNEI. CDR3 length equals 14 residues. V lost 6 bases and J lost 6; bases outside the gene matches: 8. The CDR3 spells CASRRDRDTQPQHF. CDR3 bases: TGTGCCAGCAGACGCGACAGGGACACTCAGCCCCAGCATTTT.

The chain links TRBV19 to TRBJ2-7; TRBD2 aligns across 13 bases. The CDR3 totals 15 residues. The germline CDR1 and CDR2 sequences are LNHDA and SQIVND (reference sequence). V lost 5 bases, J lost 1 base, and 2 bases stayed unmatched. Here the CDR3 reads CASSALAGGSYEQYF. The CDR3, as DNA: TGTGCCAGTAGTGCACTAGCGGGAGGGTCCTACGAGCAGTACTTC.

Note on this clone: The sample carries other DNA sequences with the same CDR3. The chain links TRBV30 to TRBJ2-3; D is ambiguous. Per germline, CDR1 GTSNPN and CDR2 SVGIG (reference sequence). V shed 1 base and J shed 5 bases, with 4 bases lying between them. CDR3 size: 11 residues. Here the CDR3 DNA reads TGTGCCTGGAGTGGAGGAGATACGCAGTATTTT. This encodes CAWSGGDTQYF.

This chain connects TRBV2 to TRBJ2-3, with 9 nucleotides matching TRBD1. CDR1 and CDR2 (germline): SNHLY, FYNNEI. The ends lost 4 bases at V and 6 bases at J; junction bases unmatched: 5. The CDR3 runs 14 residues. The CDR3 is CASSARDRADTQYF. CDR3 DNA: TGTGCCAGCAGTGCCCGGGACAGGGCGGATACGCAGTATTTT.

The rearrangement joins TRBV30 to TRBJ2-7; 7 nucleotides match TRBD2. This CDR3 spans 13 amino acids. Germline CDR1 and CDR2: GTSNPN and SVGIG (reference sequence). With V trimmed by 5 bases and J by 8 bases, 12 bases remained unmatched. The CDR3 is CAWRRGTNIKQYF. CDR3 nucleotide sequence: TGTGCCTGGCGACGGGGGACTAACATTAAGCAGTACTTC.

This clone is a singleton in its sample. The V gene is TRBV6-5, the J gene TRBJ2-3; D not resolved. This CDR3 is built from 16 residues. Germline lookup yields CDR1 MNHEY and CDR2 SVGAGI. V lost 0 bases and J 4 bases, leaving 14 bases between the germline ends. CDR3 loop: CASSYSDARGADTQYF. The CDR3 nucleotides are TGTGCCAGCAGTTACTCAGACGCACGCGGAGCAGATACGCAGTATTTT.

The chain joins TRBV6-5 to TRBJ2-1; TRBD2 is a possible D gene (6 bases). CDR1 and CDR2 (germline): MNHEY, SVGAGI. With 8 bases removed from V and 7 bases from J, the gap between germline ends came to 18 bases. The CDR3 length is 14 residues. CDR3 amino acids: CASGFQGGLNEQFF. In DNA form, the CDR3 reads TGTGCCAGCGGGTTTCAAGGAGGGTTGAATGAGCAGTTCTTC.

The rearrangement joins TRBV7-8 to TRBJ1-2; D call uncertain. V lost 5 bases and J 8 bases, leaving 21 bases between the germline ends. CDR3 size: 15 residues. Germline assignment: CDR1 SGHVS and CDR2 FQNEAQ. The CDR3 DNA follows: TGTGCCAGCAGCCCCCTAATAGTCGCCCCATTCGGCTACACCTTC. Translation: CASSPLIVAPFGYTF.

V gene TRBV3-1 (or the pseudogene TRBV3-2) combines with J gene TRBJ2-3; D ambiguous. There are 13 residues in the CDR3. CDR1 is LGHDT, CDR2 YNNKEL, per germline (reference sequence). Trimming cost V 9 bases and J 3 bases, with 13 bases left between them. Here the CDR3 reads CASRPIGTDTQYF. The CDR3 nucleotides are TGTGCCAGTCGGCCAATCGGGACAGATACGCAGTATTTT.

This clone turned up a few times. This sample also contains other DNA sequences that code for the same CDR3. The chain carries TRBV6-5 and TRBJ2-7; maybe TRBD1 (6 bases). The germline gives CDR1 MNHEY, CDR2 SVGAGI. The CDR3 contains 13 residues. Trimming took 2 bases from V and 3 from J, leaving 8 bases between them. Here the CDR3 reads CASSYGGSYEQYF. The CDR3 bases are TGTGCCAGCAGTTACGGGGGCAGCTACGAGCAGTACTTC.

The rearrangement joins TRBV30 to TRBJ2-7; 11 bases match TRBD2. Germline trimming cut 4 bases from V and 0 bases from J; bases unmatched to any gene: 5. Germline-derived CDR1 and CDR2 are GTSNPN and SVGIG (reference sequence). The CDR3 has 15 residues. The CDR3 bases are TGTGCCTGGACTTTAGCGGGAGGGAGCTCCTACGAGCAGTACTTC. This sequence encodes CAWTLAGGSSYEQYF.

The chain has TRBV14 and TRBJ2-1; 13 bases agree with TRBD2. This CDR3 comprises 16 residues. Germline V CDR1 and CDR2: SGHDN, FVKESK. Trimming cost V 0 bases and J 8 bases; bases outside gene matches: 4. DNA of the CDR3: TGTGCCAGCAGCCAAGATACGGGGACTAGCGGGGATGAGCAGTTCTTC. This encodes CASSQDTGTSGDEQFF.

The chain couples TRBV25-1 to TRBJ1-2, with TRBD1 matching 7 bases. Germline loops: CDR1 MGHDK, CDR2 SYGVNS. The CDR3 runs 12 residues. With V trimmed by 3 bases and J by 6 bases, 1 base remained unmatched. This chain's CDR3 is CASSDRGDGYTF. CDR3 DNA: TGTGCCAGCAGTGACAGGGGGGATGGCTACACCTTC.

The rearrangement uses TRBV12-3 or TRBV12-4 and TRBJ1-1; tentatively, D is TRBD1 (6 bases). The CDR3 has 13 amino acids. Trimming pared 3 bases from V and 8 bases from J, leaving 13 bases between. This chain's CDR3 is CASSLTGSGEAFF. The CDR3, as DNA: TGTGCCAGCAGTTTGACAGGTTCAGGAGAAGCTTTCTTT.

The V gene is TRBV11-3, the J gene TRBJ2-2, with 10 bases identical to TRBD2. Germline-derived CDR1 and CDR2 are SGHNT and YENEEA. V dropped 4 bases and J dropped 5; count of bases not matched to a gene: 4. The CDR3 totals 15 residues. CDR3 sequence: CASSSSGSGTGELFF. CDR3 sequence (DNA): TGTGCCAGCAGCTCTAGCGGGAGCGGGACCGGGGAGCTGTTTTTT. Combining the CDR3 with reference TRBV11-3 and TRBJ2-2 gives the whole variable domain EAGVVQSPRYKIIEKKQPVAFWCNPISGHNTLYWYLQNLGQGPELLIRYENEEAVDDSQLPKDRFSAERLKGVDSTLKIQPAELGDSAVYLCASSSSGSGTGELFFGEGSRLTVL.

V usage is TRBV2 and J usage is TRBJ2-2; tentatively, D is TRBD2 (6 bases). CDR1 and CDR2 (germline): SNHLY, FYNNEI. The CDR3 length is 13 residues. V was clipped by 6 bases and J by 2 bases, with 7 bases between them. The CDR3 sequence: CASRRENTGELFF. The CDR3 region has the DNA TGTGCCAGCAGGCGGGAAAACACCGGGGAGCTGTTTTTT. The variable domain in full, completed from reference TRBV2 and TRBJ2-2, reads EPEVTQTPSHQVTQMGQEVILRCVPISNHLYFYWYRQILGQKVEFLVSFYNNEISEKSEIFDDQFSVERPDGSNFTLKIRSTKLEDSAMYFCASRRENTGELFFGEGSRLTVL.

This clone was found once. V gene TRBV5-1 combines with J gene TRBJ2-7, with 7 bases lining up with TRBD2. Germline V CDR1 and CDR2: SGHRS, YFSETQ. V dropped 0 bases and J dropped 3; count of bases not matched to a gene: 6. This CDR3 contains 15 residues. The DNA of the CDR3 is TGCGCCAGCAGCTTGGTGGCTAGCGGCAACTACGAGCAGTACTTC. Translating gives CASSLVASGNYEQYF.

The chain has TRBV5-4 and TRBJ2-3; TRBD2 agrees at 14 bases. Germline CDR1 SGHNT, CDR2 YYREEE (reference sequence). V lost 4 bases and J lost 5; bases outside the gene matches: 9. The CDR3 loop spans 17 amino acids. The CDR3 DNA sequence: TGTGCCAGCAGCCCCCAGGGACTAGCGGGAGTTGGAGATACGCAGTATTTT. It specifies CASSPQGLAGVGDTQYF.

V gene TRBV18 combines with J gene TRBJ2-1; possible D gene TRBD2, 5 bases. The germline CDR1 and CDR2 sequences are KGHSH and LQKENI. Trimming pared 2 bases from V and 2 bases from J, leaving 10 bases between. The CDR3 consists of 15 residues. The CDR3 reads CASSPGSGTYNEQFF. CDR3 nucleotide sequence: TGTGCCAGCTCACCAGGGAGCGGAACCTACAATGAGCAGTTCTTC.

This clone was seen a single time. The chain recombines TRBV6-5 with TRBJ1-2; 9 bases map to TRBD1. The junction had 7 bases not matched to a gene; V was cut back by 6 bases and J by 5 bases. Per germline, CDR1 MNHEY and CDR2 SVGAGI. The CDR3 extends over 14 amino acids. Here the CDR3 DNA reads TGTGCCAGCAGACCGGGACAGGGAGTGTATGGCTACACCTTC. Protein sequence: CASRPGQGVYGYTF.

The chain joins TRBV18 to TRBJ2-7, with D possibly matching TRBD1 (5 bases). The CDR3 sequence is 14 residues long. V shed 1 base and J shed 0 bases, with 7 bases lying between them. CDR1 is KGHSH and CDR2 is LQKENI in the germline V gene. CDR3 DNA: TGTGCCAGCTCACCACTCGACAGCTCCTACGAGCAGTACTTC. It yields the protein CASSPLDSSYEQYF.

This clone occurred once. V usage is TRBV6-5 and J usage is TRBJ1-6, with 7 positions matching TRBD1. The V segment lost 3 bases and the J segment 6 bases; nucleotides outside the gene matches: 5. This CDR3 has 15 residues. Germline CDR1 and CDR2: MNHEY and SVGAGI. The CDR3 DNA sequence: TGTGCCAGCAGTTATGAGGGACAGTTTAATTCACCCCTCCACTTT. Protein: CASSYEGQFNSPLHF.

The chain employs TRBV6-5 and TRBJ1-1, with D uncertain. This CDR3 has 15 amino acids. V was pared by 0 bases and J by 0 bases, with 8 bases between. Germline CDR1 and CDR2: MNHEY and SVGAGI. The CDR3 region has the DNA TGTGCCAGCAGTTACTCGGCCAACCTGAACACTGAAGCTTTCTTT. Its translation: CASSYSANLNTEAFF.

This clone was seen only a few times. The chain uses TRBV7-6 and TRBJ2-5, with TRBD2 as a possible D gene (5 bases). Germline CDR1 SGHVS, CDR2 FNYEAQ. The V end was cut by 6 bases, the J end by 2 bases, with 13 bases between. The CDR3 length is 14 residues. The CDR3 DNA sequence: TGTGCCAGCAGGAATCCGGGATTACAAGAGACCCAGTACTTC. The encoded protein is CASRNPGLQETQYF.

The CDR3, as DNA: TGTGCCAGCAGTTCCTTCGACGGGGGGCAGCCCCAGCATTTT. This encodes CASSSFDGGQPQHF. The gene calls are TRBV28 and TRBJ1-5, with D tentatively TRBD1 (5 bases). V lost 4 bases to trimming and J lost 7 bases, with 14 bases between them. Germline CDR1 MDHEN, CDR2 SYDVKM. The CDR3 loop spans 14 amino acids.

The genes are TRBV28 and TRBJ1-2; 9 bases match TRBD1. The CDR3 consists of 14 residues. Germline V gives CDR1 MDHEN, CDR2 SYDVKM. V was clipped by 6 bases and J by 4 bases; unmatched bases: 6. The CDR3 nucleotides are TGTGCCAGCAGATCGGGACAGGGTCCCTATGGCTACACCTTC. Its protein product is CASRSGQGPYGYTF.

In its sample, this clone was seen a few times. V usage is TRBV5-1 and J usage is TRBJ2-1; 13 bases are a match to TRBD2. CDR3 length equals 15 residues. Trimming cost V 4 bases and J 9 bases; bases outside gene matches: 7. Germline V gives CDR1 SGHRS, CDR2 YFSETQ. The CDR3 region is CASSPGLAGVIEQFF. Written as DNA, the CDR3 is TGCGCCAGCAGCCCAGGACTAGCGGGAGTTATTGAGCAGTTCTTC. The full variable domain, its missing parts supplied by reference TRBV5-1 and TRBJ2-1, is KAGVTQTPRYLIKTRGQQVTLSCSPISGHRSVSWYQQTPGQGLQFLFEYFSETQRNKGNFPGRFSGRQFSNSRSEMNVSTLELGDSALYLCASSPGLAGVIEQFFGPGTRLTVL.

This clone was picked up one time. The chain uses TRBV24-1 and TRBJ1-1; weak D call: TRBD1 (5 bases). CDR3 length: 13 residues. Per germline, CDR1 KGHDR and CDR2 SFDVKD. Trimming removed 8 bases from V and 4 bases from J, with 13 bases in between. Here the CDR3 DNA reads TGTGCCACCAAGGCGGGGGTGGGCACTGAAGCTTTCTTT. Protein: CATKAGVGTEAFF.

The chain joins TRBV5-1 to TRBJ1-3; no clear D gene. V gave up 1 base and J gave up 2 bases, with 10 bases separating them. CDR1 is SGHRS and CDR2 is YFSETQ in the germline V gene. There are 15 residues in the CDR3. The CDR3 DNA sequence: TGCGCCAGCAGCTTGAGGAGCCCTCCTGGAAACACCATATATTTT. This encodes CASSLRSPPGNTIYF.

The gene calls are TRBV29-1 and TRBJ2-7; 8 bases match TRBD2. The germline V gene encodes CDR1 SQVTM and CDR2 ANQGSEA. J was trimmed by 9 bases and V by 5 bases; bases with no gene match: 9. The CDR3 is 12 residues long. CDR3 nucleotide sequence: TGCAGCGTTCGGCGGGAGGATCGGACGCAGTACTTC. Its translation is CSVRREDRTQYF.